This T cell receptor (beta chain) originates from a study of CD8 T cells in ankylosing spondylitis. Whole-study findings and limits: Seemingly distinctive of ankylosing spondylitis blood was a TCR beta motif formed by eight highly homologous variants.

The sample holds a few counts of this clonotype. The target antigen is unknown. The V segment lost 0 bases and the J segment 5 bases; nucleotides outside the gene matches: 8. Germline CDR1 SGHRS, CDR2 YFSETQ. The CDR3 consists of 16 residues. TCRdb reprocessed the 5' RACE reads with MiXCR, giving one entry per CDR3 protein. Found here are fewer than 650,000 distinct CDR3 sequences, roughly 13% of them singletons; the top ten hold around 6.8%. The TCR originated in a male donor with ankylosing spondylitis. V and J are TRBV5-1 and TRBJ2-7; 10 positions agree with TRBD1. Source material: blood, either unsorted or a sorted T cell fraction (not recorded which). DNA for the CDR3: TGCGCCAGCAGCTTGGGAGACAGGGGGCTCCTCGACGAGCAGTACTTC. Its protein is CASSLGDRGLLDEQYF. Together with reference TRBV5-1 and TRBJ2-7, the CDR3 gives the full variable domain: KAGVTQTPRYLIKTRGQQVTLSCSPISGHRSVSWYQQTPGQGLQFLFEYFSETQRNKGNFPGRFSGRQFSNSRSEMNVSTLELGDSALYLCASSLGDRGLLDEQYFGPGTRLTVT.